A single sample gave rise to the 23 T cell receptor beta chains below, sequenced in a study of HIV-infected patients and healthy controls. TCRdb re-derived calls from the 5' RACE reads in MiXCR, one entry per CDR3 protein. The sample has roughly 20,000 distinct CDR3 sequences; about a sixth are singletons. The source material was CD8+ T cells from blood. All receptors derive from a human donor in good health.

Sample share makes this clonotype medium-sized. The chain employs TRBV11-2 and TRBJ2-5; a weak D match, TRBD2 (5 bases). Trimming removed 1 base at V and 3 bases at J, with 12 bases between. Germline values: CDR1 SGHAT, CDR2 FQNNGV. This CDR3 has 15 amino acids. DNA of the CDR3: TGTGCCAGCAGCTTAGCCCCGACTACTAAAGAGACCCAGTACTTC. Translated: CASSLAPTTKETQYF.

This clonotype was recorded many times. V gene TRBV6-2 or TRBV6-3 combines with J gene TRBJ1-5, with a weak D call TRBD1 (5 bases). The germline V gene encodes CDR1 MNHEY and CDR2 SVGEGT. The V end was cut by 2 bases, the J end by 6 bases, with 8 bases between. This CDR3 is 13 amino acids long. The CDR3: CASSYGGGQPQHF. CDR3 sequence (DNA): TGTGCCAGCAGTTACGGGGGAGGTCAGCCCCAGCATTTT.

This clonotype occurred a few times. J is TRBJ1-4 and V is TRBV20-1; the match to TRBD1 covers 7 bases. After removal of 6 bases from V and 6 bases from J, the junction contained 7 bases not matched to a gene. From germline, CDR1 is DFQATT and CDR2 SNEGSKA (reference sequence). The CDR3 is made up of 13 amino acids. CDR3 in amino acids: CSAARDSDEKLFF. CDR3 DNA sequence: TGCAGTGCAGCTAGGGACAGCGATGAAAAACTGTTTTTT.

This clonotype showed up just a few times. V gene TRBV7-9 combines with J gene TRBJ1-1, with a possible D match to TRBD1 (5 bases). Trimming left V 5 bases short and J 6 bases short, with 19 bases between. Germline CDR1 is SEHNR and CDR2 is FQNEAQ (reference sequence). There are 15 residues in the CDR3. The CDR3 loop is CASSLGVGVPSEAFF. The CDR3 DNA sequence: TGTGCCAGCAGCCTGGGGGTCGGGGTTCCCTCTGAAGCTTTCTTT.

This clonotype rates as medium-sized. This rearrangement joins TRBV29-1 to TRBJ1-4, with D perhaps TRBD1 (6 bases). The CDR3 is 13 amino acids. V was trimmed by 6 bases and J by 12 bases, leaving 20 bases between them. The germline V gene has CDR1 SQVTM and CDR2 ANQGSEA. The CDR3 here is CSVMALTGKELFF. The DNA of the CDR3 is TGCAGCGTCATGGCCCTCACAGGGAAGGAACTGTTTTTT. The entire variable domain, with the rest obtained from reference TRBV29-1 and TRBJ1-4, is as follows: SAVISQKPSRDICQRGTSLTIQCQVDSQVTMMFWYRQQPGQSLTLIATANQGSEATYESGFVIDKFPISRPNLTFSTLTVSNMSPEDSSIYLCSVMALTGKELFFGSGTQLSVL.

This clonotype appeared many times. The V call is TRBV20-1, the J call TRBJ2-1; 9 bases agree with TRBD1. Germline V gene lookup returns CDR1 DFQATT and CDR2 SNEGSKA (reference sequence). V gave up 4 bases and J gave up 3 bases; unmatched junction bases: 4. The CDR3 is made up of 14 amino acids. The DNA for the CDR3 is TGCAGTGCTATCGGGGACAGGGACTACAATGAGCAGTTCTTC. This encodes CSAIGDRDYNEQFF.

This clonotype appeared many times. The CDR3 is CASSDNEQFF. CDR3 nucleotide sequence: TGTGCCAGCTCAGATAATGAGCAGTTCTTC. V is TRBV18 and J is TRBJ2-1; D gene unclear. Trimming cost V 5 bases and J 7 bases, with 3 bases left between them. The CDR3 loop spans 10 amino acids. Germline assignment: CDR1 KGHSH and CDR2 LQKENI.

Written as DNA, the CDR3 is TGTGCCAGTAGCGGAACGAACACCGGGGAGCTGTTTTTT. It codes for CASSGTNTGELFF. The chain joins TRBV19 to TRBJ2-2; D gene uncertain. From germline, CDR1 is LNHDA and CDR2 SQIVND (reference sequence). The CDR3 totals 13 residues. Between the trimmed V and J ends, which lost 6 bases and 0 bases, there was a span of 5 bases.

This clonotype was counted many times. The chain uses TRBV5-6 and TRBJ2-1; unclear D gene. The length of the CDR3 is 12 residues. The germline CDR1 and CDR2 sequences are SGHDT and YYEEEE. The V and J ends lost 0 bases and 9 bases respectively, with 7 bases between them. The CDR3 nucleotides are TGTGCCAGCAGCTTGGTAAACCGTGAGCAGTTCTTC. It encodes CASSLVNREQFF. Based on the CDR3 plus reference TRBV5-6 and TRBJ2-1, the full variable domain is DAGVTQSPTHLIKTRGQQVTLRCSPKSGHDTVSWYQQALGQGPQFIFQYYEEEERQRGNFPDRFSGHQFPNYSSELNVNALLLGDSALYLCASSLVNREQFFGPGTRLTVL.

The rearrangement links TRBV20-1 to TRBJ2-7, with a weak D call TRBD1 (6 bases). The CDR3 has 15 amino acids. Trimming shortened V by 6 bases and J by 0 bases, and 18 bases separated the two germline ends. CDR1 is DFQATT and CDR2 is SNEGSKA in the germline V gene (reference sequence). The CDR3 loop reads CSALMGTGSSYEQYF. CDR3 nucleotide sequence: TGCAGTGCCCTCATGGGAACAGGGAGCTCCTACGAGCAGTACTTC.

This clonotype was seen only a few times. The chain links TRBV7-3 to TRBJ1-1; D not resolved. V was trimmed by 5 bases and J by 1 base, leaving 8 bases between them. CDR1 SGHTA and CDR2 FQGTGA come from the germline V gene. CDR3 size: 13 residues. CDR3 sequence: CASSPHKNTEAFF. The CDR3 nucleotides read TGTGCCAGCAGCCCCCACAAGAACACTGAAGCTTTCTTT.

This clonotype was recorded at least ten times. The V gene is TRBV28, the J gene TRBJ2-3; 12 bases line up with TRBD2. J was trimmed by 0 bases and V by 6 bases; bases with no gene match: 10. This CDR3 is built from 18 residues. Germline loops: CDR1 MDHEN, CDR2 SYDVKM. DNA for the CDR3: TGTGCCAGCAGCATGGGGCTAGCGGGGGGGATTAGCACAGATACGCAGTATTTT. Translated, it gives CASSMGLAGGISTDTQYF.

This clonotype has at least ten counts. The V call is TRBV21-1, the J call TRBJ2-1; the D call in the table, TRBD2, was not verified against the DNA. TRBV21-1 is recorded as a pseudogene. The CDR3 sequence is 18 residues long. The DNA of the CDR3 is TGTGCCAGCAGCAAAGTGGTTAGCGGGGGCCCCCACTACAATGAGCAGTTCTTC. Its translation is CASSKVVSGGPHYNEQFF.

This clonotype was recorded a few times. The chain combines TRBV30 with TRBJ2-3; D unresolved. From germline, CDR1 is GTSNPN and CDR2 SVGIG (reference sequence). CDR3 length: 14 residues. V lost 2 bases, J lost 0 bases, and 9 bases lay in between. The CDR3 DNA follows: TGTGCCTGGAGTCCTGGGGTAAGCACAGATACGCAGTATTTT. Its protein is CAWSPGVSTDTQYF.

This clonotype was observed a handful of times. The rearrangement links TRBV5-5 to TRBJ1-3; D ambiguous. Trimming cost V 2 bases and J 0 bases, with 9 bases left between them. The CDR3 loop spans 15 amino acids. Germline V gene sequence: CDR1 SGHKS, CDR2 YYEKEE (reference sequence). For the CDR3, the DNA is TGTGCCAGCAGCTTCGTCTCTTACTCTGGAAACACCATATATTTT. As protein: CASSFVSYSGNTIYF.

This clonotype was counted many times. The chain recombines TRBV29-1 with TRBJ2-5, with D perhaps matching TRBD1 or TRBD2 (6 bases each). From germline, CDR1 is SQVTM and CDR2 ANQGSEA. The CDR3 is 14 amino acids. V gave up 3 bases and J gave up 2 bases, with 13 bases separating them. CDR3 sequence: CSVDNREVQETQYF. CDR3 in DNA: TGCAGCGTTGATAACAGGGAGGTTCAAGAGACCCAGTACTTC.

Within the sample, this clonotype is medium-sized (0.01 to 0.1%). The chain recombines TRBV15 with TRBJ1-5; 9 bases agree with TRBD1. CDR3 length equals 14 residues. With 5 bases clipped from V and 5 bases from J, the junction kept 4 bases outside the gene matches. CDR1 LNHNV and CDR2 YYDKDF come from the germline V gene (reference sequence). Here the CDR3 DNA reads TGTGCCACCAGCGAGGGACAGGGTGATCAGCCCCAGCATTTT. Residues: CATSEGQGDQPQHF.

This clonotype was detected only a few times. This sequence joins TRBV19 and TRBJ2-7; the D call may be TRBD1 or TRBD2 (5 bases each). The germline V and J ends were trimmed by 5 bases and 4 bases, with 15 bases remaining between them. The CDR3 has 14 residues. From germline, CDR1 is LNHDA and CDR2 SQIVND (reference sequence). The CDR3 nucleotides read TGTGCCAGTAGTGAACGGGACCGGAGGTACGAGCAGTACTTC. It yields the protein CASSERDRRYEQYF.

This clonotype was seen only a few times. The chain joins TRBV7-9 to TRBJ2-3; TRBD1 agrees at 7 bases. Germline trimming cut 5 bases from V and 1 base from J; bases unmatched to any gene: 6. CDR1 SEHNR and CDR2 FQNEAQ come from the germline V gene (reference sequence). There are 15 residues in the CDR3. CDR3 loop: CASSQQGNGTDTQYF. CDR3 bases: TGTGCCAGCAGCCAACAGGGGAACGGCACAGATACGCAGTATTTT.

This sequence joins TRBV20-1 and TRBJ2-3, with 7 bases matching TRBD2. The germline CDR1 and CDR2 sequences are DFQATT and SNEGSKA (reference sequence). After removal of 2 bases from V and 2 bases from J, the junction contained 10 bases not matched to a gene. This CDR3 is built from 16 residues. The CDR3 nucleotides are TGCAGTGCTAGATTGGGAGCGGGACCCGACACAGATACGCAGTATTTT. This translates into CSARLGAGPDTDTQYF.

Many counts were recorded for this clonotype. The V call is TRBV2, the J call TRBJ1-1, with 7 bases aligning to TRBD1. This CDR3 comprises 13 residues. Trimming cost V 4 bases and J 5 bases; bases outside gene matches: 4. Germline CDR1 and CDR2: SNHLY and FYNNEI. The CDR3 protein is CASSAGQLTEAFF. In nucleotides, the CDR3 is TGTGCCAGCAGTGCGGGACAGCTGACTGAAGCTTTCTTT. Supplemented by reference TRBV2 and TRBJ1-1, the full variable domain reads EPEVTQTPSHQVTQMGQEVILRCVPISNHLYFYWYRQILGQKVEFLVSFYNNEISEKSEIFDDQFSVERPDGSNFTLKIRSTKLEDSAMYFCASSAGQLTEAFFGQGTRLTVV.

CDR3 DNA sequence: TGCAGCACCCGCGCGGGAGAACCCTACAATGAGCAGTTCTTC. Its protein product is CSTRAGEPYNEQFF. The rearrangement joins TRBV29-1 to TRBJ2-1, with TRBD2 matching 7 bases. J was trimmed by 2 bases and V by 8 bases; bases with no gene match: 9. Germline CDR1 reads SQVTM; CDR2 reads ANQGSEA. The CDR3 sequence is 14 residues long.

In this sample, this clonotype turned up a few times. This chain uses TRBV6-5 with TRBJ2-4; D not resolved. Trimming shortened V by 2 bases and J by 8 bases, and 10 bases separated the two germline ends. There are 13 residues in the CDR3. The germline gives CDR1 MNHEY, CDR2 SVGAGI. This CDR3 reads CASSYGVQDIQYF. The CDR3 nucleotides are TGTGCCAGCAGTTACGGCGTACAAGACATTCAGTACTTC.